The 21 T cell receptor beta chains given below trace back to one sample, sequenced in a study of T cell responses to AZD1222 COVID-19 vaccine. Sequencing was performed with immunoSEQ multiplex PCR; in TCRdb, only in-frame clones are kept and a portion is missing. The table has about 200,000 clones, just over 90% seen once. Sequenced material: peripheral blood, taken 28 days after the second dose of the MenACWY control vaccine. Receptors originate from an adult who received the MenACWY meningococcal vaccine as a control.

The chain joins TRBV28 to TRBJ1-2; 8 nucleotides line up with TRBD1. Germline V gives CDR1 MDHEN, CDR2 SYDVKM. The J segment lost 6 bases and the V segment lost 3 bases, leaving 3 bases of the junction unmatched. This CDR3 has 13 residues. The CDR3 here is CASSFGDRNGYTF. The CDR3 DNA sequence: TGTGCCAGCAGTTTTGGGGACAGGAATGGCTACACCTTC.

The genes are TRBV11-2 and TRBJ2-6; D remains unclear. CDR1 and CDR2 from the germline V gene are SGHAT and FQNNGV. The length of the CDR3 is 17 residues. The ends were cut back, 1 base at V and 0 bases at J, with 10 bases in the middle. DNA of the CDR3: TGTGCCAGCAGCTTAGCTGGGCGGCACTCTGGGGCCAACGTCCTGACTTTC. Residues: CASSLAGRHSGANVLTF.

This sequence joins TRBV5-1 and TRBJ2-7, with 7 positions matching TRBD1. J lost 0 bases, V lost 4 bases, and 22 bases had no gene match. Germline V lookup: CDR1 SGHRS, CDR2 YFSETQ. The CDR3 sequence is 20 residues long. The CDR3 DNA follows: TGCGCCAGCAGCACCAAGACGCCGGGACAGTCTTCCTTAAGCTCCTACGAGCAGTACTTC. This gives the protein CASSTKTPGQSSLSSYEQYF.

The V and J genes are TRBV28 and TRBJ1-5; D gene uncertain. This CDR3 comprises 12 residues. The germline CDR1 and CDR2 sequences are MDHEN and SYDVKM. V lost 3 bases and J lost 3, with 3 bases in between. The CDR3 region has the DNA TGTGCCAGCAGTTTGGTCAATCAGCCCCAGCATTTT. This encodes CASSLVNQPQHF.

In DNA form, the CDR3 reads TGTGCCAGCAGTGAAGAAGGTAGAACAGATACGCAGTATTTT. Translating gives CASSEEGRTDTQYF. The gene calls are TRBV25-1 and TRBJ2-3; D unresolved. CDR1 and CDR2 from the germline V gene are MGHDK and SYGVNS. V shed 2 bases and J shed 3 bases, with 9 bases lying between them. The CDR3 spans 14 residues.

V usage is TRBV28 and J usage is TRBJ1-6, with D possibly being TRBD1 (5 bases). CDR1 MDHEN and CDR2 SYDVKM come from the germline V gene. Trimming removed 7 bases at V and 13 bases at J, with 20 bases between. CDR3 size: 14 residues. CDR3 residues: CASNFGDGAAPLHF. The CDR3 nucleotides read TGTGCCAGCAATTTCGGGGACGGGGCGGCTCCCCTCCACTTT.

This chain joins TRBV10-3 and TRBJ2-2; D possibly matches TRBD1 or TRBD2 (7 bases each). V lost 10 bases and J lost 1, with 16 bases in between. The CDR3 runs 15 residues. Germline-derived CDR1 and CDR2 are ENHRY and SYGVKD. CDR3 protein: CASNTGEGNTGELFF. CDR3 DNA sequence: TGTGCCAGCAATACAGGGGAGGGGAACACCGGGGAGCTGTTTTTT.

The chain combines TRBV5-4 with TRBJ2-7, with D tentatively TRBD2 (5 bases). This CDR3 region has 15 residues. Germline values: CDR1 SGHNT, CDR2 YYREEE (reference sequence). The ends were cut back, 5 bases at V and 0 bases at J, with 15 bases in the middle. The CDR3 DNA sequence: TGTGCCAGCAGTTTTGATCGGGGTGGCTCCTACGAGCAGTACTTC. It codes for CASSFDRGGSYEQYF. The whole variable domain, remainder taken from reference TRBV5-4 and TRBJ2-7, is ETGVTQSPTHLIKTRGQQVTLRCSSQSGHNTVSWYQQALGQGPQFIFQYYREEENGRGNFPPRFSGLQFPNYSSELNVNALELDDSALYLCASSFDRGGSYEQYFGPGTRLTVT.

This clone was recorded a few times. V and J are TRBV7-2 and TRBJ1-1; weak D call: TRBD1 (5 bases). V lost 6 bases to trimming and J lost 4 bases, with 15 bases between them. Germline CDR1 is SGHTA and CDR2 is FQGNSA. CDR3 size: 14 residues. The CDR3 is CASRTGGVGTEAFF. The CDR3 bases are TGTGCCAGCAGAACAGGCGGGGTAGGCACTGAAGCTTTCTTT. The whole variable domain, filled in from reference TRBV7-2 and TRBJ1-1, reads GAGVSQSPSNKVTEKGKDVELRCDPISGHTALYWYRQSLGQGLEFLIYFQGNSAPDKSGLPSDRFSAERTGGSVSTLTIQRTQQEDSAVYLCASRTGGVGTEAFFGQGTRLTVV.

The chain carries TRBV7-2 and TRBJ1-2; D gene unclear. Deletions cut 3 bases from V and 8 bases from J, with 10 bases between. This CDR3 has 12 residues. Germline values: CDR1 SGHTA, CDR2 FQGNSA. DNA for the CDR3: TGTGCCAGCAGCTTTAGTCAGGCGGGCTACACCTTC. Protein sequence: CASSFSQAGYTF.

Written as DNA, the CDR3 is TGTGCCAGCAGCCAAGATCCGGGGGAACTGCACTACAATGAGCAGTTCTTC. It encodes CASSQDPGELHYNEQFF. V and J are TRBV3-1 (or the pseudogene TRBV3-2) and TRBJ2-1; D perhaps matches TRBD2 (6 bases). CDR3 length: 17 residues. Germline CDR1 and CDR2: LGHDT and YNNKEL (reference sequence). Trimming took off 0 bases at V and 3 bases at J, with 15 bases between the two ends.

The rearrangement uses TRBV7-2 and TRBJ2-1; 9 nucleotides match TRBD1. CDR1 is SGHTA and CDR2 is FQGNSA in the germline V gene. Germline trimming cut 4 bases from V and 4 bases from J; bases unmatched to any gene: 5. The CDR3 consists of 15 residues. This chain's CDR3 is CASSSSGTGYNEQFF. DNA of the CDR3: TGTGCCAGCAGCTCCTCCGGGACAGGGTACAATGAGCAGTTCTTC.

This chain connects TRBV5-1 to TRBJ2-3; D is perhaps TRBD2 (5 bases). The germline CDR1 and CDR2 sequences are SGHRS and YFSETQ. V lost 0 bases to trimming and J lost 4 bases, with 12 bases between them. The CDR3 covers 15 residues. Here the CDR3 DNA reads TGCGCCAGCAGCTTGGGACGAGGGATTGCAGATACGCAGTATTTT. It translates to CASSLGRGIADTQYF.

The V gene is TRBV7-2, the J gene TRBJ1-2; possible D gene TRBD1, 5 bases. The germline V and J ends were trimmed by 5 bases and 8 bases, with 18 bases remaining between them. The germline V gene has CDR1 SGHTA and CDR2 FQGNSA. This CDR3 region has 14 residues. The CDR3, as DNA: TGTGCCAGCAGCCCCGGGCCAGGGACCCCGGGCTACACCTTC. Amino acid sequence: CASSPGPGTPGYTF. Full variable domain (outside the CDR3, taken from reference TRBV7-2 and TRBJ1-2): GAGVSQSPSNKVTEKGKDVELRCDPISGHTALYWYRQSLGQGLEFLIYFQGNSAPDKSGLPSDRFSAERTGGSVSTLTIQRTQQEDSAVYLCASSPGPGTPGYTFGSGTRLTVV.

V and J are TRBV7-3 and TRBJ2-3; 7 bases match TRBD2. Trimming cost V 1 base and J 3 bases; bases outside gene matches: 7. This CDR3 has 16 residues. The germline gives CDR1 SGHTA, CDR2 FQGTGA. Here the CDR3 reads CASSLNPGGNTDTQYF. The DNA for the CDR3 is TGTGCCAGCAGCTTAAACCCGGGAGGCAATACAGATACGCAGTATTTT.

The chain combines TRBV18 with TRBJ1-1, with no clear D. Germline V gene sequence: CDR1 KGHSH, CDR2 LQKENI. This CDR3 is 15 amino acids long. V was pared by 0 bases and J by 10 bases, with 18 bases between. The CDR3: CASSPPRGGRGTAFF. The DNA of the CDR3 is TGTGCCAGCTCACCACCGAGAGGCGGGCGCGGCACAGCTTTCTTT. The whole variable domain, remainder taken from reference TRBV18 and TRBJ1-1, is NAGVMQNPRHLVRRRGQEARLRCSPMKGHSHVYWYRQLPEEGLKFMVYLQKENIIDESGMPKERFSAEFPKEGPSILRIQQVVRGDSAAYFCASSPPRGGRGTAFFGQGTRLTVV.

For this clone: One junction end disagrees with the germline gene, perhaps due to a read error. In nucleotides, the CDR3 is TGTGCCAGCAACCAACAGAACACTGAAGCTTTCTTT. This encodes CASNQQNTEAFF. The V and J genes are TRBV4-2 and TRBJ1-1; no clear D gene. CDR3 length: 12 residues. Germline V gene data show CDR1 as LGHNA and CDR2 as YNFKEQ.

The chain is built from TRBV7-3 and TRBJ2-1; D remains ambiguous. The germline V gene encodes CDR1 SGHTA and CDR2 FQGTGA. Trimming removed 10 bases at V and 0 bases at J, with 10 bases between. This CDR3 is built from 13 residues. CDR3 coding DNA: TGTGCCACCTCGGGTGGCTCCTACAATGAGCAGTTCTTC. Protein product: CATSGGSYNEQFF. The full variable domain, its missing parts supplied by reference TRBV7-3 and TRBJ2-1, is GAGVSQTPSNKVTEKGKYVELRCDPISGHTALYWYRQSLGQGPEFLIYFQGTGAADDSGLPNDRFFAVRPEGSVSTLKIQRTERGDSAVYLCATSGGSYNEQFFGPGTRLTVL.

The chain is built from TRBV10-3 and TRBJ2-5; 7 bases line up with TRBD1. This CDR3 comprises 12 residues. Germline V gene data show CDR1 as ENHRY and CDR2 as SYGVKD. After removal of 8 bases from V and 2 bases from J, the junction contained 2 bases not matched to a gene. Written as DNA, the CDR3 is TGTGCCATCGCACAGGGGCAAGAGACCCAGTACTTC. It codes for CAIAQGQETQYF.

By proportion, this clone is medium-sized. The V and J genes are TRBV9 and TRBJ2-1; 12 positions agree with TRBD2. CDR1 is SGDLS, CDR2 YYNGEE, per germline. Trimming took 2 bases from V and 9 from J; bases not matched to a gene: 6. The CDR3 has 15 amino acids. CDR3 region: CASSVSGLAGFEQFF. The DNA for the CDR3 is TGTGCCAGCAGCGTGAGTGGACTAGCGGGATTTGAGCAGTTCTTC.

The gene calls are TRBV4-2 and TRBJ1-6; D not certain. Germline CDR1 reads LGHNA; CDR2 reads YNFKEQ. CDR3 length: 14 residues. V lost 1 base to trimming and J lost 6 bases, with 7 bases between them. The CDR3: CASSQGSPNSPLHF. Written as DNA, the CDR3 is TGTGCCAGCAGCCAAGGCTCCCCTAATTCACCCCTCCACTTT.